These 18 T cell receptor beta chains were sequenced from one sample in a study of blood T cell repertoires in COVID-19. Assay: immunoSEQ multiplex PCR; the TCRdb copy retains only in-frame clones and omits some. The table includes fewer than 200,000 clones, just over 85% detected once. What was sequenced was peripheral blood. Receptors were obtained from a man between 50 and 59 years old with active or convalescent COVID-19.

The V and J genes are TRBV7-9 and TRBJ2-7, with D hard to call. V lost 5 bases, J lost 1 base, and 6 bases lay in between. The CDR3 runs 12 residues. Germline V gene sequence: CDR1 SEHNR, CDR2 FQNEAQ (reference sequence). The CDR3 is CASSPPSYEQYF. CDR3 nucleotides: TGTGCCAGCAGCCCTCCGTCCTACGAGCAGTACTTC.

The rearrangement joins TRBV9 to TRBJ1-1, with 7 bases lining up with TRBD1. This CDR3 contains 14 residues. J gave up 5 bases and V 4 bases, and 8 bases lay outside the gene matches. Looked up from germline, CDR1 is SGDLS and CDR2 is YYNGEE. The CDR3 nucleotides read TGTGCCAGCAGCATTACGACAGGGAATACTGAAGCTTTCTTT. Translation: CASSITTGNTEAFF. The variable domain in full, with the rest retrieved from reference TRBV9 and TRBJ1-1, is DSGVTQTPKHLITATGQRVTLRCSPRSGDLSVYWYQQSLDQGLQFLIQYYNGEERAKGNILERFSAQQFPDLHSELNLSSLELGDSALYFCASSITTGNTEAFFGQGTRLTVV.

The rearrangement uses TRBV7-6 and TRBJ2-1; 8 positions agree with TRBD2. The CDR3 totals 16 residues. With 5 bases clipped from V and 4 bases from J, the junction kept 10 bases outside the gene matches. The germline CDR1 and CDR2 sequences are SGHVS and FNYEAQ. The CDR3 DNA follows: TGTGCCAGCAGCAGTCAGGGACTAGGAAGATACAATGAGCAGTTCTTC. Its translation: CASSSQGLGRYNEQFF.

The V call is TRBV19, the J call TRBJ1-3; D is perhaps TRBD1 (5 bases). This CDR3 has 13 amino acids. Germline V gene data show CDR1 as LNHDA and CDR2 as SQIVND (reference sequence). V was shortened by 8 bases and J by 4 bases, with 12 bases between the two germline ends. CDR3: CASGTDGGNTIYF. In DNA, the CDR3 is TGTGCCAGTGGGACTGATGGAGGAAACACCATATATTTT.

The CDR3 nucleotides are TGTGCCAGCAGCGTAGGCGGTTACACAGATACGCAGTATTTT. Translating it yields CASSVGGYTDTQYF. The chain employs TRBV11-2 and TRBJ2-3; D remains unclear. Trimming took off 5 bases at V and 2 bases at J, with 11 bases between the two ends. The CDR3 runs 14 residues. Germline loops: CDR1 SGHAT, CDR2 FQNNGV.

This clone was seen a few times. This chain uses TRBV4-2 with TRBJ2-7; 9 bases are a match to TRBD1. With V trimmed by 0 bases and J by 3 bases, 6 bases remained unmatched. The CDR3 loop spans 16 amino acids. Germline V gene data show CDR1 as LGHNA and CDR2 as YNFKEQ. DNA for the CDR3: TGTGCCAGCAGCCAAGATGACGGACAGGGGTACTACGAGCAGTACTTC. This gives the protein CASSQDDGQGYYEQYF.

The rearrangement uses TRBV4-1 and TRBJ1-1; no clear D gene. The germline CDR1 and CDR2 sequences are MGHRA and YSYEKL. The length of the CDR3 is 17 residues. The V gene lost 0 bases and the J gene lost 4 bases, with 18 bases spanning the gap. CDR3 nucleotide sequence: TGCGCCAGCAGCCAAGAGTCGCACTACTCCGGGGTCACTGAAGCTTTCTTT. It encodes CASSQESHYSGVTEAFF.

The chain recombines TRBV20-1 with TRBJ2-3; D uncertain. V was shortened by 3 bases and J by 2 bases, with 9 bases between the two germline ends. The CDR3 loop spans 13 amino acids. Germline loops: CDR1 DFQATT, CDR2 SNEGSKA (reference sequence). CDR3 bases: TGCAGTGCTAGTGTGTTCTCCACAGATACGCAGTATTTT. It codes for CSASVFSTDTQYF.

The chain is built from TRBV7-9 and TRBJ1-3; maybe TRBD1 (6 bases). The CDR3 contains 15 residues. The germline gives CDR1 SEHNR, CDR2 FQNEAQ (reference sequence). V was trimmed by 6 bases and J by 2 bases, leaving 14 bases between them. In DNA, the CDR3 is TGTGCCAGCAGGGAGGCGGGGGGCCCTGGAAACACCATATATTTT. Its protein is CASREAGGPGNTIYF. Complete variable domain (other parts from reference TRBV7-9 and TRBJ1-3): DTGVSQNPRHKITKRGQNVTFRCDPISEHNRLYWYRQTLGQGPEFLTYFQNEAQLEKSRLLSDRFSAERPKGSFSTLEIQRTEQGDSAMYLCASREAGGPGNTIYFGEGSWLTVV.

This clone was seen a handful of times. Written as DNA, the CDR3 is TGTGCCAGCAGCATGAGCCCCTTCAGGGGCCCCAACAGGGTCTACACCTTC. Translation: CASSMSPFRGPNRVYTF. The chain employs TRBV13 and TRBJ1-2, with D perhaps matching TRBD1 (6 bases). The germline V gene has CDR1 PRHDT and CDR2 FYEKMQ (reference sequence). V was trimmed by 5 bases and J by 10 bases, leaving 29 bases between them. The length of the CDR3 is 17 residues. The whole variable domain, filled in from reference TRBV13 and TRBJ1-2, reads AAGVIQSPRHLIKEKRETATLKCYPIPRHDTVYWYQQGPGQDPQFLISFYEKMQSDKGSIPDRFSAQQFSDYHSELNMSSLELGDSALYFCASSMSPFRGPNRVYTFGSGTRLTVV.

The chain employs TRBV14 and TRBJ2-2; a weak D match, TRBD2 (5 bases). CDR1 and CDR2 (germline): SGHDN, FVKESK. Trimming stripped 6 bases from V and 6 bases from J, with 17 bases between. CDR3 length: 15 residues. The CDR3 DNA follows: TGTGCCAGCAGAAAAAGCGGCCTAGCCTCCGGGGAGCTGTTTTTT. It specifies CASRKSGLASGELFF.

This chain links TRBV6-5 with TRBJ2-7; no firm D call. The CDR3 contains 14 residues. Germline V gene sequence: CDR1 MNHEY, CDR2 SVGAGI. V lost 4 bases and J lost 6, with 16 bases in between. This CDR3 reads CASSSPKLSVEQYF. The CDR3 DNA reads TGTGCCAGCAGTTCCCCGAAACTGTCCGTCGAGCAGTACTTC.

The chain combines TRBV28 with TRBJ2-3; weak D call: TRBD1 (5 bases). Germline V gene data show CDR1 as MDHEN and CDR2 as SYDVKM. This CDR3 spans 13 amino acids. The V end lost 2 bases, the J end lost 8 bases, and 11 bases lay between the germline ends. The DNA for the CDR3 is TGTGCCAGCAGTTTAGAGTGGCAGGGTACGCAGTATTTT. Protein sequence: CASSLEWQGTQYF.

V usage is TRBV4-1 and J usage is TRBJ1-1; possible D gene TRBD1, 6 bases. The CDR3 extends over 15 amino acids. Looked up from germline, CDR1 is MGHRA and CDR2 is YSYEKL. Trimming removed 4 bases at V and 2 bases at J, with 14 bases between. The CDR3 protein is CASSRQTGLNTEAFF. DNA of the CDR3: TGCGCCAGCAGCCGACAAACAGGGCTTAACACTGAAGCTTTCTTT.

The genes are TRBV5-1 and TRBJ1-2, with no clear D. The CDR3 length is 15 residues. Germline-derived CDR1 and CDR2 are SGHRS and YFSETQ. Trimming shortened V by 1 base and J by 4 bases, and 14 bases separated the two germline ends. The CDR3 sequence is CASSLKHLGGYGYTF. The CDR3 DNA is TGCGCCAGCAGCTTGAAGCATCTTGGAGGCTATGGCTACACCTTC.

CDR3 DNA sequence: TGTGCCACCAGCAGGGACAGGGGAGTCTATGGCTACACCTTC. This sequence encodes CATSRDRGVYGYTF. The chain is built from TRBV15 and TRBJ1-2, with TRBD1 identical over 9 bases. Germline trimming cut 3 bases from V and 4 bases from J; bases unmatched to any gene: 3. Germline V gives CDR1 LNHNV, CDR2 YYDKDF (reference sequence). The CDR3 is made up of 14 amino acids.

The CDR3 sequence: CASSPPPQGSEAFF. The CDR3 nucleotides read TGTGCCAGCTCACCACCACCACAGGGGTCTGAAGCTTTCTTT. The chain is built from TRBV18 and TRBJ1-1; 7 positions agree with TRBD1. CDR3 length: 14 residues. Germline V gives CDR1 KGHSH, CDR2 LQKENI. J lost 6 bases, V lost 0 bases, and 4 bases had no gene match. Variable domain in full (rest from reference TRBV18 and TRBJ1-1): NAGVMQNPRHLVRRRGQEARLRCSPMKGHSHVYWYRQLPEEGLKFMVYLQKENIIDESGMPKERFSAEFPKEGPSILRIQQVVRGDSAAYFCASSPPPQGSEAFFGQGTRLTVV.

As DNA, the CDR3 is TGTGCCAGCAGCTTAGTGAGGGCGGGACCTGGAAACACCATATATTTT. As protein: CASSLVRAGPGNTIYF. This chain uses TRBV11-2 with TRBJ1-3; maybe TRBD1 (5 bases). Trimming stripped 1 base from V and 2 bases from J, with 12 bases between. CDR1 SGHAT and CDR2 FQNNGV come from the germline V gene. This CDR3 has 16 amino acids.